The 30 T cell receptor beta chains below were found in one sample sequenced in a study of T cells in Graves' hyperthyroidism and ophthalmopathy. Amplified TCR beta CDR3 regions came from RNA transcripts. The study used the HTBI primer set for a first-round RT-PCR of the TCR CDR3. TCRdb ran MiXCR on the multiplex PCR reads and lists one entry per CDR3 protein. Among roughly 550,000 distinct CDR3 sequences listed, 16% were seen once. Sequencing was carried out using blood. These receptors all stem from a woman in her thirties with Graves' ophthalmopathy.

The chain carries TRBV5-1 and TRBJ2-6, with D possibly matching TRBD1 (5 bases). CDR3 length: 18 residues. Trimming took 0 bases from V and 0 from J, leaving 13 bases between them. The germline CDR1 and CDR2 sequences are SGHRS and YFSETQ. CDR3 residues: CASSLGAGIGSGANVLTF. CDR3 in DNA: TGCGCCAGCAGCTTGGGGGCAGGGATAGGCTCTGGGGCCAACGTCCTGACTTTC.

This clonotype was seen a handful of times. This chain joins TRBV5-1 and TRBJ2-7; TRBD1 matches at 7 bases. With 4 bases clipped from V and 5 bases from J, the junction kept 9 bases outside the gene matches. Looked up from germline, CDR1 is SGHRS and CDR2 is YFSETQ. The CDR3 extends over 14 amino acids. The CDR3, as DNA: TGCGCCAGCAGCCCCCCGACAGGGTTGAACGAGCAGTACTTC. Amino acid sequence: CASSPPTGLNEQYF.

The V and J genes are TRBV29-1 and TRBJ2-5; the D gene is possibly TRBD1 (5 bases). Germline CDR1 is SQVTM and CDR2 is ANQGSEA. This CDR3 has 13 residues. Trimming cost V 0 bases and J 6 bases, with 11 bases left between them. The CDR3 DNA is TGCAGCGTTGAAGATTGGACAAGAAAGACCCAGTACTTC. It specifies CSVEDWTRKTQYF.

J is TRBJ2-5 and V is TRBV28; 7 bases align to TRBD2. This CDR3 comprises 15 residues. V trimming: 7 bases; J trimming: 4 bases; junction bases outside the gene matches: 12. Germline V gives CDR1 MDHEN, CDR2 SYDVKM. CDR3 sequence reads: CASITRREGLETQYF. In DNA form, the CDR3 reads TGTGCCAGCATCACAAGGAGGGAGGGCCTAGAGACCCAGTACTTC.

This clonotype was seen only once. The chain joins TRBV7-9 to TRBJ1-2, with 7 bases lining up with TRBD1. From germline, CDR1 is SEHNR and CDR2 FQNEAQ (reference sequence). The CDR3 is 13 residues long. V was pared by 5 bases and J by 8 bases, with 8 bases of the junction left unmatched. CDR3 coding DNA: TGTGCCAGCAGCCCCGGAGGGGGCGGAGGCTACACCTTC. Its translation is CASSPGGGGGYTF.

The CDR3: CASSPSPMGQLFF. The CDR3 DNA is TGCGCCAGCAGCCCCAGCCCTATGGGTCAGCTGTTTTTT. This chain connects TRBV5-1 to TRBJ2-2; D remains ambiguous. This CDR3 contains 13 residues. Trimming removed 4 bases at V and 12 bases at J, with 16 bases between. The germline gives CDR1 SGHRS, CDR2 YFSETQ.

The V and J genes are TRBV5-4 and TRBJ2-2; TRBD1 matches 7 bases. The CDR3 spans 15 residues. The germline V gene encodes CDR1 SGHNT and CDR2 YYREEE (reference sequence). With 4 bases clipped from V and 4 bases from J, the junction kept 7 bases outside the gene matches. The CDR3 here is CASSRKTGVTGELFF. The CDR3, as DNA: TGTGCCAGCAGCCGCAAAACAGGGGTCACCGGGGAGCTGTTTTTT.

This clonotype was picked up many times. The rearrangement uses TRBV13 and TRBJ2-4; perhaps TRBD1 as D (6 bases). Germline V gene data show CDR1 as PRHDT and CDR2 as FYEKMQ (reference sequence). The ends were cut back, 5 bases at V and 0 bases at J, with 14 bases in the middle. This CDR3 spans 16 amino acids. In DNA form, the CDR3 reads TGTGCCAGCAGCCTGGGGACAACCCTAGCCAAAAACATTCAGTACTTC. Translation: CASSLGTTLAKNIQYF. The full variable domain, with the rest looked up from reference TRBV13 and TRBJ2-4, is AAGVIQSPRHLIKEKRETATLKCYPIPRHDTVYWYQQGPGQDPQFLISFYEKMQSDKGSIPDRFSAQQFSDYHSELNMSSLELGDSALYFCASSLGTTLAKNIQYFGAGTRLSVL.

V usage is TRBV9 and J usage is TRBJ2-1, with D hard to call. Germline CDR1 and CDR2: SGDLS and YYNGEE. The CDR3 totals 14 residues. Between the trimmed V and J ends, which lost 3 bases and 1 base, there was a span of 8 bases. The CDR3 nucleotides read TGTGCCAGCAGCGAGGGCGTATCCTACAATGAGCAGTTCTTC. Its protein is CASSEGVSYNEQFF.

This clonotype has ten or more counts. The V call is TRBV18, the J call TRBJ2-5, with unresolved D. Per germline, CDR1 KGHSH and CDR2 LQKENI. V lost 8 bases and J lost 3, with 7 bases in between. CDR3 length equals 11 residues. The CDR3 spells CASSPKETQYF. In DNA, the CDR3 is TGTGCCAGCAGCCCTAAAGAGACCCAGTACTTC. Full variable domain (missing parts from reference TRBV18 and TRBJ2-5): NAGVMQNPRHLVRRRGQEARLRCSPMKGHSHVYWYRQLPEEGLKFMVYLQKENIIDESGMPKERFSAEFPKEGPSILRIQQVVRGDSAAYFCASSPKETQYFGPGTRLLVL.

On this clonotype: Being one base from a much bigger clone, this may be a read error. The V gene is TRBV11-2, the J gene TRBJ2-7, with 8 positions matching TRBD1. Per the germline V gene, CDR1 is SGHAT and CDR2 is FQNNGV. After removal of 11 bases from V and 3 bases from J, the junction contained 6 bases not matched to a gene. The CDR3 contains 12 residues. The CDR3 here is CAGGQGGYEQYF. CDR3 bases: TGTGCCGGCGGACAGGGTGGCTACGAGCAGTACTTC.

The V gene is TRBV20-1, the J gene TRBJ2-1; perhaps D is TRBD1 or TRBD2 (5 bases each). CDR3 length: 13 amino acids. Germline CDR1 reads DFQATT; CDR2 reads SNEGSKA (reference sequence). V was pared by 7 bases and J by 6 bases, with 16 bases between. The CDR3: CSGPGPPSNEQFF. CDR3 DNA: TGCAGTGGACCGGGACCACCTTCCAATGAGCAGTTCTTC.

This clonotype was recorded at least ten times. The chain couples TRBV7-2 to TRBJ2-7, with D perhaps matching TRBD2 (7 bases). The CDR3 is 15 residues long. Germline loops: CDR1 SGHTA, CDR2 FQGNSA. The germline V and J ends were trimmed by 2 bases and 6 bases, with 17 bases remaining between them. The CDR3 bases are TGTGCCAGCAGCTTAAAAGGGGGAGGGGCTGGCGAGCAGTACTTC. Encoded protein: CASSLKGGGAGEQYF. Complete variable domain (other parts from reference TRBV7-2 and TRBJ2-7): GAGVSQSPSNKVTEKGKDVELRCDPISGHTALYWYRQSLGQGLEFLIYFQGNSAPDKSGLPSDRFSAERTGGSVSTLTIQRTQQEDSAVYLCASSLKGGGAGEQYFGPGTRLTVT.

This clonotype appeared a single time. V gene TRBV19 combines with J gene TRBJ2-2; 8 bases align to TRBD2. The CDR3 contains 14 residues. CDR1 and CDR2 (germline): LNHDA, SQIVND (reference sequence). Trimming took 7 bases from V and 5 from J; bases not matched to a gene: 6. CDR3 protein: CASTSRGRTGELFF. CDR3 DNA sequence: TGTGCCAGTACGAGCCGCGGGAGGACCGGGGAGCTGTTTTTT.

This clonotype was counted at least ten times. The CDR3 bases are TGCAGTGCTAGTCCTTCTTCGGACGAGCAGTACTTC. It yields the protein CSASPSSDEQYF. The J gene is TRBJ2-7, the V gene TRBV20-1; D gene unclear. The CDR3 totals 12 residues. Trimming cost V 3 bases and J 5 bases, with 11 bases left between them. Germline loops: CDR1 DFQATT, CDR2 SNEGSKA (reference sequence).

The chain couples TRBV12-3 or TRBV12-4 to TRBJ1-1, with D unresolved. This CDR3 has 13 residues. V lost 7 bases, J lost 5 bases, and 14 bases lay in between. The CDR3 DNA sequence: TGTGCCAGCAACAACCCTGAGAGTACTGAAGCTTTCTTT. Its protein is CASNNPESTEAFF.

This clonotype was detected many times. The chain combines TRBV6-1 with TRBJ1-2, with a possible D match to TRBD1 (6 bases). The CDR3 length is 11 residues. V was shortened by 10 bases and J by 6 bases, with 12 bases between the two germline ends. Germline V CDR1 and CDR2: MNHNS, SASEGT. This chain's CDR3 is CAKKWGHGYTF. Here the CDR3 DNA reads TGTGCCAAAAAATGGGGGCATGGCTACACCTTC.

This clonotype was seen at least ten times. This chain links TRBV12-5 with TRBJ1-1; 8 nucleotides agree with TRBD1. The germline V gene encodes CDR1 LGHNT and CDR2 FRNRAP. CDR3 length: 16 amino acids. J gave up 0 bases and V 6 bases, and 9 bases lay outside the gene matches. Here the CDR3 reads CASGLRTGPMNTEAFF. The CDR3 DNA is TGTGCTAGTGGCCTAAGGACAGGGCCCATGAACACTGAAGCTTTCTTT. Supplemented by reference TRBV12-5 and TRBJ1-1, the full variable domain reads DARVTQTPRHKVTEMGQEVTMRCQPILGHNTVFWYRQTMMQGLELLAYFRNRAPLDDSGMPKDRFSAEMPDATLATLKIQPSEPRDSAVYFCASGLRTGPMNTEAFFGQGTRLTVV.

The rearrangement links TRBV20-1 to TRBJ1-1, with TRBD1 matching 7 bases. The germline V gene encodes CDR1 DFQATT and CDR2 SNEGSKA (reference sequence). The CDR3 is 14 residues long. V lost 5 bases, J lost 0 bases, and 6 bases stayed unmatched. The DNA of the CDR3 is TGCAGTGCTCCGGGACAGTCCATGAACACTGAAGCTTTCTTT. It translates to CSAPGQSMNTEAFF.

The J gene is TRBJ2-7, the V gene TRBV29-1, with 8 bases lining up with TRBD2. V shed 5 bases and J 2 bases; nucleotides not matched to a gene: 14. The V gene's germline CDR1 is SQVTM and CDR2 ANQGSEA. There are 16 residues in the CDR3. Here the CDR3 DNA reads TGCAGCGTTTTTGTTTTGGTAGCGGGACTCCCCTACGAGCAGTACTTC. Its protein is CSVFVLVAGLPYEQYF.

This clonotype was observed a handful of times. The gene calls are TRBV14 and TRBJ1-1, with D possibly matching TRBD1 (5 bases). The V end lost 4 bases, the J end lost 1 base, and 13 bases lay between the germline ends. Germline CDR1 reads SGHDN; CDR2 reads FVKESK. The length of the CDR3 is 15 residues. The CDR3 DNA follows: TGTGCCAGCAGCCCTCTGGGGGGGAGGAACACTGAAGCTTTCTTT. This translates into CASSPLGGRNTEAFF. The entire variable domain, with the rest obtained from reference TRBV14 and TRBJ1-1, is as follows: EAGVTQFPSHSVIEKGQTVTLRCDPISGHDNLYWYRRVMGKEIKFLLHFVKESKQDESGMPNNRFLAERTGGTYSTLKVQPAELEDSGVYFCASSPLGGRNTEAFFGQGTRLTVV.

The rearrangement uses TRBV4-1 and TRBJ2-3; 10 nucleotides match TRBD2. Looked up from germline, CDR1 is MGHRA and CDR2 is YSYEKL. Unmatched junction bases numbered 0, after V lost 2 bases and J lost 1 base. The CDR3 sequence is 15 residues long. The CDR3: CASSQLAGGTDTQYF. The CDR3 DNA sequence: TGCGCCAGCAGCCAACTAGCGGGAGGCACAGATACGCAGTATTTT.

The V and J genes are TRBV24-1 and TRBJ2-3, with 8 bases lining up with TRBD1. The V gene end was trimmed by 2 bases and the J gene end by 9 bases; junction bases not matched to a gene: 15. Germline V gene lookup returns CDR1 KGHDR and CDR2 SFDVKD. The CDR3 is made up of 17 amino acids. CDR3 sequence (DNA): TGTGCCACCAGTGATTCCCGTGACAGGGGAAATCTCGGCACGCAGTATTTT. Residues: CATSDSRDRGNLGTQYF.

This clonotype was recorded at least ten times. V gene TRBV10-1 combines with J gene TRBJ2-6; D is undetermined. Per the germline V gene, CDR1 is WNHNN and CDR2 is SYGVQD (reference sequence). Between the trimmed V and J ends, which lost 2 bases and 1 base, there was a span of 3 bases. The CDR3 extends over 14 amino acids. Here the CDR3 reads CASSEESGANVLTF. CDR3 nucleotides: TGCGCCAGCAGTGAGGAATCTGGGGCCAACGTCCTGACTTTC.

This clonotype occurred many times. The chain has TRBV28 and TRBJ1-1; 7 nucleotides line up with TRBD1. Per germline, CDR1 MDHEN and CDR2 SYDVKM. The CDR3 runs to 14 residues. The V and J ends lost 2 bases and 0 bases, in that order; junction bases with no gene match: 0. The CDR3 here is CASSLTGVNTEAFF. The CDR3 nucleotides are TGTGCCAGCAGTTTAACAGGGGTGAACACTGAAGCTTTCTTT. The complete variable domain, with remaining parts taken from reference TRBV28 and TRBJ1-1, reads DVKVTQSSRYLVKRTGEKVFLECVQDMDHENMFWYRQDPGLGLRLIYFSYDVKMKEKGDIPEGYSVSREKKERFSLILESASTNQTSMYLCASSLTGVNTEAFFGQGTRLTVV.

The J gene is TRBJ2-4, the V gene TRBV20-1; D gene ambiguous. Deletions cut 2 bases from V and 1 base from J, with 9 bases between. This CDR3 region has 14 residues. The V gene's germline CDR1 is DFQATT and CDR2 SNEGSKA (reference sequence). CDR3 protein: CSARPVGAKNIQYF. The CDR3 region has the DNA TGCAGTGCTAGACCGGTAGGGGCCAAAAACATTCAGTACTTC.

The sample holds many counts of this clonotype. CDR3 sequence: CASRSSGGTYNEQFF. The CDR3 region has the DNA TGTGCCAGCAGGTCTAGCGGGGGTACCTACAATGAGCAGTTCTTC. The chain combines TRBV7-6 with TRBJ2-1; 10 nucleotides agree with TRBD2. CDR1 SGHVS and CDR2 FNYEAQ come from the germline V gene. This CDR3 has 15 residues. J was trimmed by 2 bases and V by 6 bases; bases with no gene match: 4.

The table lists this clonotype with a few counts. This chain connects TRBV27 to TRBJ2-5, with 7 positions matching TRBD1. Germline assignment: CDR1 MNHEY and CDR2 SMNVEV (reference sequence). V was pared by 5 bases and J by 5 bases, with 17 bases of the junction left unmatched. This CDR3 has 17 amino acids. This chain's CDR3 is CASSPDRVDGKKETQYF. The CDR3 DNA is TGTGCCAGCAGTCCCGACAGGGTGGACGGTAAGAAGGAGACCCAGTACTTC.

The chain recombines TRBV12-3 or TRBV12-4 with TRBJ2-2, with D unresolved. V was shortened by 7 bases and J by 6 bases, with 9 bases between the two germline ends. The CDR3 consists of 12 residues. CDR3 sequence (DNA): TGTGCCAGCAAGGATGGATCCGGGGAGCTGTTTTTT. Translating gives CASKDGSGELFF.

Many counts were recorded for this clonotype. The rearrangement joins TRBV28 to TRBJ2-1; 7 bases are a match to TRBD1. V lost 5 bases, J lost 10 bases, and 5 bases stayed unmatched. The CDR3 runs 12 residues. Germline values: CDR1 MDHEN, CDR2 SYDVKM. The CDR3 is CASSPQGREQFF. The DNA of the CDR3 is TGTGCCAGCAGTCCACAGGGGCGGGAGCAGTTCTTC.